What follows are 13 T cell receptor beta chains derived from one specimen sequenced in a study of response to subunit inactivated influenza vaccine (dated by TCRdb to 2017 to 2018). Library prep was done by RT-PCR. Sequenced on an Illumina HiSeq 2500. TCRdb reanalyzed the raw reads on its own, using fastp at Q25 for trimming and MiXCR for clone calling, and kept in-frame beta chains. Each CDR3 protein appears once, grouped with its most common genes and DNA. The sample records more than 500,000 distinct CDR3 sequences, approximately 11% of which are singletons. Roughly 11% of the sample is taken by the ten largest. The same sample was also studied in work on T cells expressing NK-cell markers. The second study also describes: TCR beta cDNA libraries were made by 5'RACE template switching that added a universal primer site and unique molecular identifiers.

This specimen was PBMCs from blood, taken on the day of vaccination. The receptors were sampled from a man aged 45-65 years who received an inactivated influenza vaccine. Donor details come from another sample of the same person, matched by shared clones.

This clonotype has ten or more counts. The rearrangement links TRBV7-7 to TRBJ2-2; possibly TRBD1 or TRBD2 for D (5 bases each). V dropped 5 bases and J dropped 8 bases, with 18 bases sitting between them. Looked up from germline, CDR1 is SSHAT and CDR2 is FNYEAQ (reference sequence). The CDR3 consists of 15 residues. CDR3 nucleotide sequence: TGTGCCAGCAGCCCAGACAGCGAGGGTTCGGGGGAGCTGTTTTTT. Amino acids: CASSPDSEGSGELFF.

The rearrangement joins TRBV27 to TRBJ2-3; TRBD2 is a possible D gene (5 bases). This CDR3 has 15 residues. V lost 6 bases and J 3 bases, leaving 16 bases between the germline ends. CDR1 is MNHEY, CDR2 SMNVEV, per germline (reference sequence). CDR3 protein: CASRKWEEGTDTQYF. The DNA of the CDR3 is TGTGCCAGCAGGAAATGGGAAGAGGGAACAGATACGCAGTATTTT.

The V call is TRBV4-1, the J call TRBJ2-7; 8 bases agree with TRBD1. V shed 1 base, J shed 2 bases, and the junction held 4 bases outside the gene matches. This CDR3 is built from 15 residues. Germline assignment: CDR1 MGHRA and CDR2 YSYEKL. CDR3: CASSQARQGTYEQYF. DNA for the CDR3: TGCGCCAGCAGCCAAGCCCGACAGGGGACCTACGAGCAGTACTTC.

The CDR3 coding sequence is TGCAGTGCTAGCGCGGACAGGGACATTCAGTACTTC. Translating it yields CSASADRDIQYF. The chain joins TRBV20-1 to TRBJ2-4, with 8 bases lining up with TRBD1. This CDR3 has 12 amino acids. Germline CDR1 and CDR2: DFQATT and SNEGSKA (reference sequence). The V segment lost 3 bases and the J segment 8 bases; nucleotides outside the gene matches: 3.

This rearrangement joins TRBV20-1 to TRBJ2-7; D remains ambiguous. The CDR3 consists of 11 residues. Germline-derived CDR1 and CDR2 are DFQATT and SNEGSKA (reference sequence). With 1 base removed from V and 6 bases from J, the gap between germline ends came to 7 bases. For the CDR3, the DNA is TGCAGTGCTAGAGCTGGGCTCGAGCAGTACTTC. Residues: CSARAGLEQYF.

In nucleotides, the CDR3 is TGCGCCAGCAGGAACCCGGGACAGGGGTACAATGAGCAGTTCTTC. Amino acids: CASRNPGQGYNEQFF. V gene TRBV5-1 combines with J gene TRBJ2-1; TRBD1 agrees at 10 bases. The CDR3 has 15 amino acids. CDR1 is SGHRS and CDR2 is YFSETQ in the germline V gene. V lost 5 bases, J lost 4 bases, and 6 bases stayed unmatched.

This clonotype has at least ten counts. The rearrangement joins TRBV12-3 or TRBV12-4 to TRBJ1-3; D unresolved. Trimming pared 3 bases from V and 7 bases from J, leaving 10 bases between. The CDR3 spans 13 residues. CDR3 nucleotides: TGTGCCAGCAGTTTGGGGATGGCGAACACCATATATTTT. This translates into CASSLGMANTIYF.

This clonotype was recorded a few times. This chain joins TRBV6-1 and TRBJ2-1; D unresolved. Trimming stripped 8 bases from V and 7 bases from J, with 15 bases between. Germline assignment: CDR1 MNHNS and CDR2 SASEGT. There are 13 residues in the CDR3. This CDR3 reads CASPRDLGNEQFF. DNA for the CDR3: TGTGCCAGCCCTCGCGACTTGGGGAATGAGCAGTTCTTC.

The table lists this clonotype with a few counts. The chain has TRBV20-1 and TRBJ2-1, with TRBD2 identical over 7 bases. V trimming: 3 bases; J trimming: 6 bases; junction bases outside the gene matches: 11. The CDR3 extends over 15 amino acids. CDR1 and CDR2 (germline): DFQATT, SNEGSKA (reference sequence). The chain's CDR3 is CSARDVGGRLNEQFF. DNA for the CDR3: TGCAGTGCTAGGGACGTGGGGGGGAGGCTCAATGAGCAGTTCTTC.

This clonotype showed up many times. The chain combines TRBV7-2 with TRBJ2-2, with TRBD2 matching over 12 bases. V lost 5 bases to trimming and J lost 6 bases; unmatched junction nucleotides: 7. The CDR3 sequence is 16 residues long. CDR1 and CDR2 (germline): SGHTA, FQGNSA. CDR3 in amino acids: CASSTPSGRAAGELFF. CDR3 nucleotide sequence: TGTGCCAGCAGCACACCTAGCGGGAGGGCCGCCGGGGAGCTGTTTTTT.

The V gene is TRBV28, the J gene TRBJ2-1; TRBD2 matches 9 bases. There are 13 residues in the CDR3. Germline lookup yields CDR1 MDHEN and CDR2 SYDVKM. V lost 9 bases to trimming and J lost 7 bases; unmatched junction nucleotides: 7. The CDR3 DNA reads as TGTGCCAGTCGGCGGGAGGGTGGTAATGAGCAGTTCTTC. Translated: CASRREGGNEQFF.

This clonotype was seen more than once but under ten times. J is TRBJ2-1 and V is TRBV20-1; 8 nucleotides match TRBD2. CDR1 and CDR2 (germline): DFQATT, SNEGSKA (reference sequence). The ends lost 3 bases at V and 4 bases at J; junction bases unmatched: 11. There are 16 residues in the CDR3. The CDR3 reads CSASPVRGRMYNEQFF. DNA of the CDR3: TGCAGTGCTAGCCCCGTTCGCGGGAGGATGTACAATGAGCAGTTCTTC.

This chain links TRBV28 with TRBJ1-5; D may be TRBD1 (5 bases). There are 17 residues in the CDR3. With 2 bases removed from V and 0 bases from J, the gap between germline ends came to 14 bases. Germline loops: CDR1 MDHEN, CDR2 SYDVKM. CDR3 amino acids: CASSLLGTAYSNQPQHF. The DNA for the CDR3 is TGTGCCAGCAGTTTACTCGGGACGGCCTATAGCAATCAGCCCCAGCATTTT.